Presented here are 8 T cell receptor beta chains from one specimen sequenced in a study of PD-1 blockade in classical Hodgkin lymphoma. Regarding time point: newly diagnosed, previously untreated cHL patient sample. It was by magnetic negative selection that CD8+ T cells were isolated from thawed PBMCs. Data came from immunoSEQ multiplex PCR; TCRdb stores just in-frame clones and leaves some out. Seen here are over 4,000 clones, 80% to 90% observed once, and the top ten hold approximately 14%. The sequencing sample was made of CD8+ T cells from blood. Receptors originate from a human donor with classical Hodgkin lymphoma.

The rearrangement uses TRBV5-4 and TRBJ2-7, with TRBD1 as a possible D gene (6 bases). The CDR3 spans 16 residues. V was pared by 1 base and J by 3 bases, with 17 bases between. The germline CDR1 and CDR2 sequences are SGHNT and YYREEE (reference sequence). The CDR3 loop reads CASSLMEMGAFYEQYF. The CDR3 DNA sequence: TGTGCCAGCAGCTTGATGGAAATGGGGGCATTCTACGAGCAGTACTTC. The complete variable domain, with remaining parts taken from reference TRBV5-4 and TRBJ2-7, reads ETGVTQSPTHLIKTRGQQVTLRCSSQSGHNTVSWYQQALGQGPQFIFQYYREEENGRGNFPPRFSGLQFPNYSSELNVNALELDDSALYLCASSLMEMGAFYEQYFGPGTRLTVT.

The chain combines TRBV9 with TRBJ2-7, with unresolved D. Germline loops: CDR1 SGDLS, CDR2 YYNGEE. The CDR3 sequence is 13 residues long. V dropped 1 base and J dropped 0 bases, with 5 bases sitting between them. The CDR3 is CASSVSPSYEQYF. The CDR3 nucleotides are TGTGCCAGCAGCGTATCCCCCTCCTACGAGCAGTACTTC.

The V gene is TRBV9, the J gene TRBJ2-1; the match to TRBD2 covers 8 bases. V was clipped by 2 bases and J by 5 bases; unmatched bases: 3. The germline V gene has CDR1 SGDLS and CDR2 YYNGEE. This CDR3 has 14 amino acids. As DNA, the CDR3 is TGTGCCAGCAGCGTTAGCGGGGTAAACAATGAGCAGTTCTTC. It translates to CASSVSGVNNEQFF.

The chain has TRBV28 and TRBJ1-5; possibly TRBD1 for D (6 bases). V lost 4 bases, J lost 0 bases, and 16 bases lay in between. Germline V lookup: CDR1 MDHEN, CDR2 SYDVKM. This CDR3 has 17 residues. The CDR3, as DNA: TGTGCCAGCAGTTCTTCATTGGGGACACTTAGCAATCAGCCCCAGCATTTT. Protein sequence: CASSSSLGTLSNQPQHF.

This chain uses TRBV7-9 with TRBJ2-5; D might be TRBD1 or TRBD2, each matching 5 bases. This CDR3 comprises 15 residues. The V end was cut by 5 bases, the J end by 3 bases, with 16 bases between. Germline values: CDR1 SEHNR, CDR2 FQNEAQ (reference sequence). The CDR3 DNA sequence: TGTGCCAGCAGCCCCCCTCGCAGGGACGAAGAGACCCAGTACTTC. Residues: CASSPPRRDEETQYF. Full variable domain (rest looked up from reference TRBV7-9 and TRBJ2-5): DTGVSQNPRHKITKRGQNVTFRCDPISEHNRLYWYRQTLGQGPEFLTYFQNEAQLEKSRLLSDRFSAERPKGSFSTLEIQRTEQGDSAMYLCASSPPRRDEETQYFGPGTRLLVL.

This chain links TRBV6-1 with TRBJ1-1, with 8 nucleotides matching TRBD1. The junction had 5 bases not matched to a gene; V was cut back by 4 bases and J by 4 bases. CDR1 MNHNS and CDR2 SASEGT come from the germline V gene. The CDR3 is 14 residues long. This chain's CDR3 is CASSAQGAGTEAFF. The CDR3 DNA reads TGTGCCAGCAGTGCCCAGGGGGCTGGCACTGAAGCTTTCTTT.

The chain combines TRBV7-9 with TRBJ1-3, with TRBD1 matching over 9 bases. Germline V gene data show CDR1 as SEHNR and CDR2 as FQNEAQ (reference sequence). The CDR3 has 16 amino acids. J was trimmed by 4 bases and V by 3 bases; bases with no gene match: 7. CDR3 sequence (DNA): TGTGCCAGCAGCTTTTTACAGGGGGCGGAAGGAAACACCATATATTTT. Residues: CASSFLQGAEGNTIYF.

This clone has only a few counts. J is TRBJ1-6 and V is TRBV6-5; no reliable D call. The V end was cut by 0 bases, the J end by 10 bases, with 13 bases between. CDR3 length: 15 residues. Germline CDR1 and CDR2: MNHEY and SVGAGI. CDR3 coding DNA: TGTGCCAGCAGTTACTCGAATGGATTCGAATCACCCCTCCACTTT. Translated, it gives CASSYSNGFESPLHF.